The 26 T cell receptor beta chains below all came from one sample that was sequenced in a study of neurological immune-mediated disorders (dated by TCRdb to about 2019). The method behind the library was 5' RACE. Instrument used: Illumina HiSeq 2500. TCRdb reanalyzed the raw reads on its own, using fastp at Q25 for trimming and MiXCR for clone calling, and kept in-frame beta chains. Records with the same CDR3 protein are collapsed into one entry carrying the most frequent genes and DNA. The sample records about 120,000 distinct CDR3 sequences, roughly 3.4% of which are singletons. The ten largest make up 1% to 1.5% of the sample. Sequencing was carried out using PBMCs. The receptors shown here come from a woman aged 30 to 39 with multiple sclerosis.

The table lists this clonotype with many counts. This sequence joins TRBV12-3 or TRBV12-4 and TRBJ1-1; D is ambiguous. The CDR3 loop spans 13 amino acids. V lost 2 bases and J 4 bases, leaving 8 bases between the germline ends. The CDR3 DNA is TGTGCCAGCAGTTTATCGGCCAGCACTGAAGCTTTCTTT. Encoded protein: CASSLSASTEAFF.

This clonotype was observed many times. This rearrangement joins TRBV20-1 to TRBJ1-2; D gene uncertain. V dropped 6 bases and J dropped 1 base, with 21 bases sitting between them. CDR1 and CDR2 (germline): DFQATT, SNEGSKA (reference sequence). CDR3 length: 16 residues. Here the CDR3 reads CSARASPVVVNYGYTF. The DNA of the CDR3 is TGCAGTGCACGGGCCTCCCCCGTGGTCGTTAACTATGGCTACACCTTC.

This clonotype was observed at least ten times. The chain links TRBV10-1 to TRBJ2-7; TRBD1 is a possible D gene (5 bases). Germline lookup yields CDR1 WNHNN and CDR2 SYGVQD (reference sequence). The CDR3 extends over 13 amino acids. V was pared by 0 bases and J by 5 bases, with 8 bases between. The CDR3 region has the DNA TGCGCCAGCAGTGAGTCGGACACTGACGAGCAGTACTTC. Translating gives CASSESDTDEQYF.

This clonotype was counted at least ten times. The chain couples TRBV20-1 to TRBJ1-4; D is unresolved. V lost 6 bases to trimming and J lost 8 bases, with 16 bases between them. The germline gives CDR1 DFQATT, CDR2 SNEGSKA (reference sequence). The CDR3 is 13 residues long. Written as DNA, the CDR3 is TGCAGTGCCACGGTGGTAGTGGGAGAAAAACTGTTTTTT. Protein product: CSATVVVGEKLFF.

At least ten counts were recorded for this clonotype. CDR3 sequence: CASSLGRWGTDTQYF. CDR3 nucleotides: TGTGCCAGCAGCTTGGGCAGGTGGGGGACAGATACGCAGTATTTT. The chain combines TRBV5-6 with TRBJ2-3; D may match TRBD1 or TRBD2 (5 bases each). The CDR3 length is 15 residues. The germline V and J ends were trimmed by 0 bases and 3 bases, with 11 bases remaining between them. Germline lookup yields CDR1 SGHDT and CDR2 YYEEEE.

This clonotype was picked up many times. The chain couples TRBV10-3 to TRBJ1-1, with a tentative D call TRBD1 (5 bases). The CDR3 consists of 14 residues. Trimming removed 3 bases from V and 1 base from J, with 9 bases in between. In germline, CDR1 is ENHRY, CDR2 SYGVKD. CDR3 sequence (DNA): TGTGCCATCAGTGAAACAGGACCGAACACTGAAGCTTTCTTT. This sequence encodes CAISETGPNTEAFF.

This clonotype was detected ten times or more. The J gene is TRBJ2-1, the V gene TRBV10-3; D possibly corresponds to TRBD1 (6 bases). The CDR3 loop spans 13 amino acids. V shed 5 bases and J shed 4 bases, with 9 bases lying between them. Germline V CDR1 and CDR2: ENHRY, SYGVKD. CDR3 DNA sequence: TGTGCCATCAGTTCGGACAGATACAATGAGCAGTTCTTC. Translated: CAISSDRYNEQFF.

In this sample, this clonotype turned up many times. The chain joins TRBV7-2 to TRBJ1-5, with D uncertain. From germline, CDR1 is SGHTA and CDR2 FQGNSA. This CDR3 is 12 amino acids long. Between the trimmed V and J ends, which lost 3 bases and 3 bases, there was a span of 3 bases. The CDR3 protein is CASSFTNQPQHF. The DNA for the CDR3 is TGTGCCAGCAGCTTTACCAATCAGCCCCAGCATTTT.

This clonotype was seen many times. The chain recombines TRBV7-9 with TRBJ2-1; 8 bases align to TRBD1. Germline V gene data show CDR1 as SEHNR and CDR2 as FQNEAQ (reference sequence). The CDR3 runs to 15 residues. Unmatched junction bases numbered 4, after V lost 5 bases and J lost 1 base. For the CDR3, the DNA is TGTGCCAGCAGCCTCCGACAGGGGTCCTACAATGAGCAGTTCTTC. This gives the protein CASSLRQGSYNEQFF.

This clonotype showed up many times. The genes are TRBV20-1 and TRBJ2-5; TRBD1 agrees at 8 bases. The germline gives CDR1 DFQATT, CDR2 SNEGSKA (reference sequence). The CDR3 totals 14 residues. J lost 5 bases, V lost 0 bases, and 5 bases had no gene match. CDR3: CSARDPGGRETQYF. CDR3 DNA sequence: TGCAGTGCTAGAGACCCAGGGGGCCGGGAGACCCAGTACTTC.

This clonotype was detected many times. The chain joins TRBV20-1 to TRBJ2-1; 7 nucleotides agree with TRBD1. Germline CDR1 and CDR2: DFQATT and SNEGSKA (reference sequence). The length of the CDR3 is 14 residues. V shed 1 base and J 10 bases; nucleotides not matched to a gene: 10. CDR3 nucleotide sequence: TGCAGTGCTAGAGGCGAGACAGGGATCAGGGAGCAGTTCTTC. This codes for CSARGETGIREQFF.

This clonotype has ten or more counts. The chain joins TRBV7-9 to TRBJ1-1; TRBD1 agrees at 8 bases. Per germline, CDR1 SEHNR and CDR2 FQNEAQ (reference sequence). This CDR3 spans 15 amino acids. J lost 1 base, V lost 5 bases, and 6 bases had no gene match. CDR3 protein: CASSRTGLRNTEAFF. CDR3 nucleotide sequence: TGTGCCAGCAGCCGGACAGGGTTAAGGAACACTGAAGCTTTCTTT.

This clonotype was detected ten times or more. The V and J genes are TRBV5-1 and TRBJ1-1; TRBD1 agrees at 7 bases. The CDR3 has 11 amino acids. Germline CDR1 and CDR2: SGHRS and YFSETQ. J was trimmed by 8 bases and V by 4 bases; bases with no gene match: 2. The CDR3 coding sequence is TGCGCCAGCAGCCAGGACAGGGAAGCTTTCTTT. Translating it yields CASSQDREAFF.

This clonotype was seen at least ten times. V gene TRBV7-2 combines with J gene TRBJ2-3; no firm D call. CDR1 SGHTA and CDR2 FQGNSA come from the germline V gene. This CDR3 is built from 13 residues. V lost 4 bases to trimming and J lost 5 bases, with 10 bases between them. The CDR3 region is CASSSSFGDTQYF. CDR3 bases: TGTGCCAGCAGCTCCTCGTTTGGAGATACGCAGTATTTT.

This clonotype was counted many times. The V gene is TRBV24-1, the J gene TRBJ2-1; D is possibly TRBD1 (5 bases). V was pared by 4 bases and J by 2 bases, with 14 bases between. CDR3 length: 16 amino acids. The germline V gene has CDR1 KGHDR and CDR2 SFDVKD. CDR3 sequence: CATSDARGNAYNEQFF. The CDR3 nucleotides read TGTGCCACCAGTGACGCTAGGGGAAACGCCTACAATGAGCAGTTCTTC.

This clonotype was observed a few times. The chain couples TRBV19 to TRBJ1-2, with a weak D call TRBD1 (5 bases). This CDR3 is 14 amino acids long. With 4 bases removed from V and 2 bases from J, the gap between germline ends came to 11 bases. Germline V lookup: CDR1 LNHDA, CDR2 SQIVND (reference sequence). Written as DNA, the CDR3 is TGTGCCAGTAGTAACCTACAGGTGAACTATGGCTACACCTTC. This gives the protein CASSNLQVNYGYTF.

This clonotype was found many times. The V gene is TRBV20-1, the J gene TRBJ2-3; 8 bases are shared with TRBD1. The ends lost 5 bases at V and 0 bases at J; junction bases unmatched: 4. Germline-derived CDR1 and CDR2 are DFQATT and SNEGSKA (reference sequence). There are 14 residues in the CDR3. The CDR3 loop reads CSAGQGSSTDTQYF. CDR3 in DNA: TGCAGTGCTGGACAGGGATCTAGCACAGATACGCAGTATTTT.

In regard to this clonotype: A much larger clone lies a single base off, so this may be a read error. The chain combines TRBV27 with TRBJ1-1, with no clear D. Germline V CDR1 and CDR2: MNHEY, SMNVEV (reference sequence). There are 12 residues in the CDR3. CDR3 coding DNA: TGTGACACCCTTTCAAGCCCTGAAAAAGCTTTCTTT. This codes for CDTLSSPEKAFF.

Points on this clonotype: A much larger clonotype is one base distant, so this may be a read error. The chain uses TRBV7-6 and TRBJ2-7; tentatively, D is TRBD2 (7 bases). This CDR3 contains 14 residues. Germline V gene lookup returns CDR1 SGHVS and CDR2 FNYEAQ. Trimming cost V 5 bases and J 5 bases, with 16 bases left between them. CDR3 sequence: CASSLGKGGNEQYF. The CDR3 DNA reads as TGTGCCAGCAGCCTAGGAAAGGGGGGGAACGAGCAGTACTTC.

At least ten counts were recorded for this clonotype. The CDR3 nucleotides read TGTGCCAGCAGCTCTCGGGACAACCCCAGAGGGACTGAAGCTTTCTTT. Its protein product is CASSSRDNPRGTEAFF. The V and J genes are TRBV7-9 and TRBJ1-1; tentatively, D is TRBD1 (6 bases). This CDR3 is built from 16 residues. Trimming left V 4 bases short and J 5 bases short, with 20 bases between. Germline CDR1 reads SEHNR; CDR2 reads FQNEAQ (reference sequence).

This clonotype was detected many times. The J gene is TRBJ2-3, the V gene TRBV20-1; D possibly corresponds to TRBD2 (5 bases). Germline-derived CDR1 and CDR2 are DFQATT and SNEGSKA (reference sequence). V was pared by 5 bases and J by 1 base, with 10 bases between. CDR3 length equals 13 residues. The CDR3 protein is CSALEDRTDTQYF. CDR3 nucleotides: TGCAGTGCTCTGGAGGATCGCACAGATACGCAGTATTTT.

This clonotype was observed many times. The V and J genes are TRBV5-1 and TRBJ2-7; D possibly corresponds to TRBD2 (6 bases). Per germline, CDR1 SGHRS and CDR2 YFSETQ. The CDR3 sequence is 14 residues long. The germline V and J ends were trimmed by 2 bases and 6 bases, with 15 bases remaining between them. CDR3 residues: CASSFAGNRPEQYF. In nucleotides, the CDR3 is TGCGCCAGCAGCTTTGCGGGGAACCGCCCCGAGCAGTACTTC.

This clonotype was found many times. This rearrangement joins TRBV20-1 to TRBJ1-2; no firm D call. V lost 6 bases to trimming and J lost 2 bases, with 13 bases between them. This CDR3 comprises 13 residues. Germline V gene sequence: CDR1 DFQATT, CDR2 SNEGSKA (reference sequence). DNA of the CDR3: TGCAGTGCGAGCTTCCGGGTAAACTATGGCTACACCTTC. It translates to CSASFRVNYGYTF.

This clonotype was seen many times. The chain couples TRBV7-2 to TRBJ2-1; 9 bases fit TRBD1. The V and J ends lost 2 bases and 7 bases, in that order; junction bases with no gene match: 9. This CDR3 has 16 residues. Germline CDR1 reads SGHTA; CDR2 reads FQGNSA. Written as DNA, the CDR3 is TGTGCCAGCAGCTTACCCACAGGGGGCGCAGGGAATGAGCAGTTCTTC. Protein product: CASSLPTGGAGNEQFF. Filled out from reference TRBV7-2 and TRBJ2-1, the complete variable domain reads GAGVSQSPSNKVTEKGKDVELRCDPISGHTALYWYRQSLGQGLEFLIYFQGNSAPDKSGLPSDRFSAERTGGSVSTLTIQRTQQEDSAVYLCASSLPTGGAGNEQFFGPGTRLTVL.

This clonotype occurred many times. V usage is TRBV6-5 and J usage is TRBJ1-5; TRBD1 matches 7 bases. V was clipped by 6 bases and J by 10 bases; unmatched bases: 9. CDR1 and CDR2 from the germline V gene are MNHEY and SVGAGI. The CDR3 loop spans 13 amino acids. CDR3 nucleotides: TGTGCCAGCAGACCAACAGGGGTTCATCCCCAGCATTTT. This gives the protein CASRPTGVHPQHF.

This clonotype occurred many times. The rearrangement links TRBV20-1 to TRBJ1-2; D perhaps matches TRBD1 (6 bases). This CDR3 has 11 amino acids. Trimming removed 5 bases from V and 4 bases from J, with 8 bases in between. CDR1 DFQATT and CDR2 SNEGSKA come from the germline V gene (reference sequence). The CDR3 region has the DNA TGCAGTGCTGGGGGCCTCTATGGCTACACCTTC. It yields the protein CSAGGLYGYTF.